The clone carrying this TCR beta chain was seen only once. Profiled with immunoSEQ multiplex PCR; TCRdb holds only in-frame clones, not every one. The table lists under 450,000 clones, roughly 94% of them singletons. The data belong to a study of shared T cell receptors in the human thymus. CDR3 length: 14 residues. Germline assignment: CDR1 SGHAT and CDR2 FQNNGV. Germline trimming cut 7 bases from V and 7 bases from J; bases unmatched to any gene: 8. What was sequenced was thymocytes. This clonotype originated in a human donor. V gene TRBV11-2 combines with J gene TRBJ2-7; 12 bases match TRBD1. The CDR3 nucleotides are TGTGCCAGCAACCGGGACAGGGGGCGAGGAGAGCAGTACTTC. It is translated as CASNRDRGRGEQYF.